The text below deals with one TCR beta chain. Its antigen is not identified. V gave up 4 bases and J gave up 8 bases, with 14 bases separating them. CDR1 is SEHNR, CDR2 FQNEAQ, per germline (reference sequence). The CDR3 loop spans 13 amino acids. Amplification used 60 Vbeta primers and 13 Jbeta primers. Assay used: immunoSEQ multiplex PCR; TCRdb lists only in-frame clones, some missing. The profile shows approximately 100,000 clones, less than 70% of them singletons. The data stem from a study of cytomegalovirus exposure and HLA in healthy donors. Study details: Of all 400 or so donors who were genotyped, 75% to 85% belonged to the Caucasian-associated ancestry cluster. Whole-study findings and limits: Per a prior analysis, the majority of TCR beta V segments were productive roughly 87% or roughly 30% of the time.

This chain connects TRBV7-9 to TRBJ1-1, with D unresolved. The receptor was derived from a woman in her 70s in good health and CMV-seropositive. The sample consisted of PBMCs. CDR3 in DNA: TGTGCCAGCAGCTATGAGGCACGAGCGGAAGCTTTCTTT. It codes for CASSYEARAEAFF.